This T cell receptor (beta chain) is drawn from a study of T cell responses to AZD1222 COVID-19 vaccine. Study-wide results and limits: Females outnumbered males among donors, who were mostly white British; clonal diversity was possibly underestimated. Sampling that yielded the repertoires occurred only after the peak T cell response. Two AZD1222 administrations were followed by greater Spike-specific TCR breadth and depth.

The V gene's germline CDR1 is SGHTA and CDR2 FQGTGA. This CDR3 spans 14 amino acids. V was cut by 5 bases and J by 5 bases, with 10 bases left in between. This clone showed up just once. Antigen: not known. Sequenced by immunoSEQ multiplex PCR; TCRdb stores in-frame clones only, minus some. Of 130,000 or so clones in the sample, around 90% were seen once. The clonotype originates from an adult who received the AZD1222 COVID-19 vaccine. The chain has TRBV7-3 and TRBJ1-6, with D maybe TRBD1 (5 bases). This specimen consisted of peripheral blood, obtained 28 days after the second AZD1222 dose. CDR3 DNA: TGTGCCAGCAGCCCGGGGGTAAATAATTCACCCCTCCACTTT. Translated, it gives CASSPGVNNSPLHF.